Listed below are T cell receptor beta chains from one sample, sequenced in a study of blood T cell repertoires in COVID-19. Sequencing used immunoSEQ multiplex PCR; TCRdb keeps in-frame clones, though not all of them. This table has about 330,000 clones, roughly 86% appearing once. Sequencing was done on a sample of PBMCs or T cells enriched from blood (not recorded which). These receptors were obtained from a woman in her twenties or thirties who had recovered from COVID-19. The CDR3 runs from the conserved cysteine through the conserved F or W. D genes are given only for firm matches. Size is omitted from some rows. Given values are once, few, many or a class for expanded clones.

>NA|TRBJ2-1|TRBD2|TRBV12-5
CASGLRLMLGLAGNEQFF
TGTGCTAGTGGTTTGCGGTTAATGCTGGGGCTAGCGGGTAATGAGCAGTTCTTC
>NA|TRBJ2-2|NA|TRBV9
CASSHVGGLNTGELFF
TGTGCCAGCAGCCACGTAGGCGGCCTGAACACCGGGGAGCTGTTTTTT
>NA|TRBJ2-4|TRBD1|TRBV2
CASIGQGAGNIQYF
TGTGCCAGCATAGGACAGGGGGCAGGAAACATTCAGTACTTC
>NA|TRBJ1-3|TRBD1|TRBV5-8
CASLTQGAGNTIYF
TGTGCCAGCCTGACCCAGGGGGCCGGAAACACCATATATTTT
>NA|TRBJ1-3|NA|TRBV7-8
CASSLLGAGNTIYF
TGTGCCAGCAGCTTATTAGGGGCTGGAAACACCATATATTTT
>NA|TRBJ1-6|NA|TRBV4-3
CASSREFSSGSPLHF
TGCGCCAGCAGCAGGGAGTTTTCTAGCGGTTCACCCCTCCACTTT
>NA|TRBJ1-5|NA|TRBV3-1/TRBV3-2
CASSQDLGAQPQHF
TGTGCCAGCAGCCAAGATCTAGGGGCGCAGCCCCAGCATTTT
>NA|TRBJ1-2|NA|TRBV3-1/TRBV3-2
CASSRQGGVGYTF
TGTGCCAGCAGCCGTCAGGGTGGGGTCGGCTACACCTTC
>NA|TRBJ1-4|TRBD1|TRBV30
CAWTSGGSNEKLFF
TGTGCCTGGACCTCAGGGGGCTCTAATGAAAAACTGTTTTTT
>NA|TRBJ1-5|TRBD1|TRBV19
CASSSTGGNQPQHF
TGTGCCAGTAGTTCGACAGGGGGCAATCAGCCCCAGCATTTT
>NA|TRBJ2-3|NA|TRBV9
CASGPDSRDTQYF
TGTGCCAGCGGCCCTGATTCTAGAGATACGCAGTATTTT
>NA|TRBJ1-5|TRBD1|TRBV13
CASSFDRGMGNQPQHF
TGTGCCAGCAGCTTTGACAGGGGAATGGGAAATCAGCCCCAGCATTTT
>NA|TRBJ1-1|NA|TRBV11-3
CASSLAVESEAFF
TGTGCCAGCAGCTTAGCAGTGGAGAGTGAAGCTTTCTTT
>NA|TRBJ2-2|NA|TRBV4-3
CASSHEGGSVGELFF
TGCGCCAGCAGCCACGAGGGGGGGTCCGTCGGGGAGCTGTTTTTT
>once|TRBJ2-1|TRBD1|TRBV28
CASTQRGPYNEQFF
TGTGCCAGCACCCAGAGGGGGCCCTACAATGAGCAGTTCTTC
>NA|TRBJ2-1|TRBD2|TRBV5-1
CASSRAGGAYNEQFF
TGCGCCAGCAGCCGAGCGGGGGGCGCCTACAATGAGCAGTTCTTC
>NA|TRBJ1-2|TRBD1|TRBV3-1/TRBV3-2
CASSPTGDKDGYTF
TGTGCCAGCAGCCCGACAGGGGATAAGGACGGCTACACCTTC
>NA|TRBJ2-5|NA|TRBV29-1
CSVGGEETQYF
TGCAGCGTTGGCGGGGAAGAGACCCAGTACTTC
>NA|TRBJ1-2|NA|TRBV27
CASSRIQGVNYGYTF
TGTGCCAGCAGTCGAATACAGGGCGTCAACTATGGCTACACCTTC
>many|TRBJ1-3|NA|TRBV6-2/TRBV6-3
CASSLSPRGSGNTIYF
TGTGCCAGCAGTCTATCCCCTCGGGGTTCTGGAAACACCATATATTTT
>NA|TRBJ2-1|TRBD2|TRBV3-1/TRBV3-2
CASSQGGGARNEQFF
TGTGCCAGCAGCCAAGGCGGGGGGGCGAGGAATGAGCAGTTCTTC
>NA|TRBJ2-7|NA|TRBV1
CTSSQGEGTSGPSPPYEQYF
TGCACCAGCAGCCAAGGAGAAGGGACTAGCGGTCCCTCGCCCCCCTACGAGCAGTACTTC
>NA|TRBJ1-1|TRBD1|TRBV7-2
CASSLGTANTEAFF
TGTGCCAGCAGCCTCGGGACAGCCAACACTGAAGCTTTCTTT
>NA|TRBJ2-6|NA|TRBV10-1
CASSDSAGANVLTF
TGCGCCAGCAGTGACTCGGCTGGGGCCAACGTCCTGACTTTC
>NA|TRBJ2-2|NA|TRBV19
CASSGGAELFF
TGTGCCAGTAGTGGGGGCGCGGAGCTGTTTTTT
>NA|TRBJ2-3|TRBD2|TRBV20-1
CSASGRGGISNMGQYF
TGCAGTGCTAGTGGGCGGGGGGGCATCTCCAATATGGGGCAGTATTTT
>NA|TRBJ2-7|NA|TRBV4-2
CASSQGAAEQYF
TGTGCCAGCAGCCAAGGGGCAGCCGAGCAGTACTTC
>NA|TRBJ1-1|NA|TRBV5-4
CASSWDLLTNTEAFF
TGTGCCAGCAGCTGGGACTTACTTACGAACACTGAAGCTTTCTTT
>NA|TRBJ1-2|NA|TRBV7-9
CASSEFQGIDYGYTF
TGTGCCAGCAGCGAGTTTCAGGGAATTGACTATGGCTACACCTTC
>NA|TRBJ2-1|TRBD1|TRBV11-2
CASSTPTGRGEQFF
TGTGCCAGCAGCACACCGACAGGGCGAGGCGAGCAGTTCTTC
>NA|TRBJ2-7|TRBD1|TRBV28
CASSLGRGRDEQYF
TGTGCCAGCAGTTTAGGCAGGGGGCGCGACGAGCAGTACTTC
>NA|TRBJ2-3|TRBD1|TRBV19
CASAGTGSTDTQYF
TGTGCCAGTGCCGGGACAGGGTCCACAGATACGCAGTATTTT
>once|TRBJ1-1|NA|TRBV19
CASSMSENTEAFF
TGTGCCAGTAGTATGTCAGAGAACACTGAAGCTTTCTTT
>NA|TRBJ1-2|NA|TRBV2
CASSVTGFGYTF
TGTGCCAGCAGTGTCACAGGGTTTGGCTACACCTTC
>NA|TRBJ1-1|NA|TRBV5-1
CASRYIANTEAFF
TGCGCCAGCAGGTACATAGCGAACACTGAAGCTTTCTTT
>NA|TRBJ2-5|NA|TRBV5-1
CASSLERGKTQYF
TGCGCCAGCAGCTTGGAACGGGGAAAGACCCAGTACTTC
>once|TRBJ2-7|NA|TRBV11-3
CASSQDSGYEQYF
TGTGCCAGCAGCCAAGACAGCGGGTACGAGCAGTACTTC
>NA|TRBJ1-5|TRBD1|TRBV11-3
CASRTGGGSQPQHF
TGTGCCAGCAGGACAGGGGGGGGATCTCAGCCCCAGCATTTT
>NA|TRBJ1-4|TRBD1|TRBV5-1
CASSFIGQGNEKLFF
TGCGCCAGCAGCTTCATCGGACAGGGAAATGAAAAACTGTTTTTT
>NA|TRBJ2-5|NA|TRBV9
CASSVGPGSQETQYF
TGTGCCAGCAGCGTAGGACCGGGTTCGCAAGAGACCCAGTACTTC
>NA|TRBJ1-2|TRBD1|TRBV4-2
CASSPGTALYGYTF
TGTGCCAGCAGCCCTGGGACAGCTCTTTATGGCTACACCTTC
>NA|TRBJ2-1|NA|TRBV7-2
CASSWAGQEQFF
TGTGCCAGCAGCTGGGCGGGGCAGGAGCAGTTCTTC
>NA|TRBJ1-6|TRBD1|TRBV19
CASSMTGDGSPLHF
TGTGCCAGTAGTATGACAGGGGACGGTTCACCCCTCCACTTT
>NA|TRBJ2-3|NA|TRBV4-2
CASSQEFTGHSTDTQYF
TGTGCCAGCAGCCAAGAGTTTACGGGTCATAGCACAGATACGCAGTATTTT
>NA|TRBJ1-3|TRBD1|TRBV18
CASSGTGGVSGNTIYF
TGTGCCAGCTCAGGTACAGGGGGAGTCTCTGGAAACACCATATATTTT
>NA|TRBJ1-5|TRBD1|TRBV5-1
CASSEGQASNQPQHF
TGCGCCAGCAGCGAGGGACAGGCTAGCAATCAGCCCCAGCATTTT
>NA|TRBJ2-3|NA|TRBV29-1
CSVEWAGKISDTQYF
TGCAGCGTTGAATGGGCAGGAAAGATATCCGATACGCAGTATTTT
>few|TRBJ2-2|TRBD1|TRBV9
CASSARDRRTGELFF
TGTGCCAGCAGCGCCCGGGACAGAAGGACCGGGGAGCTGTTTTTT
>NA|TRBJ1-2|NA|TRBV5-6
CASSSLDRGLGYGYTF
TGTGCCAGCAGCTCTCTGGACAGAGGGCTAGGCTATGGCTACACCTTC